A single sample gave rise to the 15 T cell receptor beta chains below, sequenced in a study of CD8+CD57+ T cells in acquired aplastic anemia. Genomic DNA templated the TCR beta VDJ and CDR3 profiling. TCRdb independently ran MiXCR on the reads; one entry per CDR3 protein. Here the sample spans some 180,000 distinct CDR3 sequences, approximately 45% being singletons. The sample comprised sorted CD4+, CD8+, or CD8+CD57+ T cells (not recorded which) from PBMCs. The receptors originated from a human donor in good health.

The sample holds many counts of this clonotype. The V gene is TRBV6-5, the J gene TRBJ2-3, with a possible D match to TRBD1 (6 bases). The V gene lost 2 bases and the J gene lost 4 bases, with 13 bases spanning the gap. The V gene's germline CDR1 is MNHEY and CDR2 SVGAGI. CDR3 length: 15 residues. Here the CDR3 reads CASSYQGHTSDTQYF. DNA of the CDR3: TGTGCCAGCAGTTACCAGGGGCACACCTCAGATACGCAGTATTTT.

This clonotype was seen ten or more times. This chain uses TRBV20-1 with TRBJ2-6; TRBD1 matches 7 bases. The J segment lost 2 bases and the V segment lost 1 base, leaving 11 bases of the junction unmatched. Germline lookup yields CDR1 DFQATT and CDR2 SNEGSKA (reference sequence). This CDR3 spans 18 amino acids. The CDR3 protein is CSARGELQGSTGANVLTF. DNA of the CDR3: TGCAGTGCTAGAGGGGAACTACAGGGGTCAACTGGGGCCAACGTCCTGACTTTC.

The chain couples TRBV2 to TRBJ1-1; D is undetermined. V was trimmed by 3 bases and J by 1 base, leaving 12 bases between them. The CDR3 is 15 residues long. CDR1 and CDR2 from the germline V gene are SNHLY and FYNNEI. Written as DNA, the CDR3 is TGTGCCAGCAGTGACCATGGACTGCAGAACACTGAAGCTTTCTTT. Residues: CASSDHGLQNTEAFF.

This clonotype was counted ten times or more. V is TRBV24-1 and J is TRBJ1-2; 7 bases match TRBD1. J was trimmed by 2 bases and V by 2 bases; bases with no gene match: 1. Germline CDR1 is KGHDR and CDR2 is SFDVKD. The CDR3 extends over 14 amino acids. For the CDR3, the DNA is TGTGCCACCAGTGATTCGGACAGGAACTATGGCTACACCTTC. It encodes CATSDSDRNYGYTF.

Many counts were recorded for this clonotype. The chain employs TRBV20-1 and TRBJ2-1; 8 bases map to TRBD2. Per the germline V gene, CDR1 is DFQATT and CDR2 is SNEGSKA (reference sequence). V gave up 2 bases and J gave up 4 bases; unmatched junction bases: 4. The CDR3 loop spans 14 amino acids. The CDR3 DNA reads TGCAGTGCTAGAAAAGCGGGAGCTTACAATGAGCAGTTCTTC. Translating it yields CSARKAGAYNEQFF.

This clonotype has ten or more counts. The genes are TRBV12-3 or TRBV12-4 and TRBJ2-3; tentative D call: TRBD1 (5 bases). The V gene lost 4 bases and the J gene lost 1 base, with 12 bases spanning the gap. This CDR3 comprises 15 residues. CDR3 sequence: CASSYAQAGTDTQYF. DNA of the CDR3: TGTGCCAGCAGTTATGCACAGGCGGGCACAGATACGCAGTATTTT.

This clonotype was seen once. Germline and junction disagree at one end, which may indicate a read error. V and J are TRBV20-1 and TRBJ1-3; D unclear. Per germline, CDR1 DFQATT and CDR2 SNEGSKA (reference sequence). This CDR3 has 11 amino acids. Here the CDR3 reads CSARSANTIYF. Written as DNA, the CDR3 is TGCAGTGCTAGGTCTGCAAACACCATATATTTT.

This chain joins TRBV19 and TRBJ2-2, with D unresolved. The CDR3 extends over 12 amino acids. Germline V gives CDR1 LNHDA, CDR2 SQIVND (reference sequence). Trimming took 9 bases from V and 0 from J, leaving 5 bases between them. Here the CDR3 reads CASQANTGELFF. The CDR3 DNA is TGTGCCAGCCAGGCGAACACCGGGGAGCTGTTTTTT.

The chain is built from TRBV5-1 and TRBJ2-5; 12 bases fit TRBD2. The CDR3 sequence is 16 residues long. The V gene's germline CDR1 is SGHRS and CDR2 YFSETQ. J gave up 1 base and V 4 bases, and 5 bases lay outside the gene matches. In DNA, the CDR3 is TGCGCCAGCAGCCCGGGACTAGCGGGTGTCCAAGAGACCCAGTACTTC. Its translation: CASSPGLAGVQETQYF.

Notes on this clonotype: The CDR3 carries no conserved terminal phenylalanine or tryptophan, so it likely arises from a read error. This chain connects TRBV2 to TRBJ2-7; D is unresolved. This CDR3 region has 14 residues. The germline V and J ends were trimmed by 4 bases and 4 bases, with 14 bases remaining between them. Germline V CDR1 and CDR2: SNHLY, FYNNEI. The CDR3 loop is CASSGILRPYEQYL. The CDR3 DNA follows: TGTGCCAGCAGTGGAATACTGAGGCCTTACGAGCAGTACCTC.

A few counts support this clonotype. V is TRBV10-3 and J is TRBJ1-6, with D maybe TRBD1 (6 bases). V was clipped by 6 bases and J by 5 bases, with 11 bases between them. This CDR3 contains 14 residues. The germline gives CDR1 ENHRY, CDR2 SYGVKD. CDR3 in amino acids: CAIRAGDNNSPLHF. The CDR3 DNA follows: TGTGCCATCAGGGCAGGGGACAATAATTCACCCCTCCACTTT.

The V call is TRBV30, the J call TRBJ1-4; no definite D call. The germline V gene encodes CDR1 GTSNPN and CDR2 SVGIG (reference sequence). Trimming took 2 bases from V and 2 from J, leaving 12 bases between them. CDR3 size: 15 residues. The CDR3 reads CAWSTPTGTNEKLFF. The CDR3 nucleotides are TGTGCCTGGAGTACACCCACGGGGACTAATGAAAAACTGTTTTTT.

This clonotype was detected many times. V and J are TRBV19 and TRBJ1-5; D might be TRBD1 (5 bases). The V gene's germline CDR1 is LNHDA and CDR2 SQIVND (reference sequence). The germline V and J ends were trimmed by 4 bases and 2 bases, with 9 bases remaining between them. CDR3 length equals 14 residues. CDR3 amino acids: CASSTDSRNQPQHF. The CDR3 DNA is TGTGCCAGTAGTACCGACAGCCGCAATCAGCCCCAGCATTTT.

This clonotype turned up a few times. CDR3 DNA sequence: TGTGCCACCAGTAAAGTGGGGGAGAATCAGCCCCAGCATTTT. This translates into CATSKVGENQPQHF. The chain joins TRBV24-1 to TRBJ1-5; D possibly corresponds to TRBD1 (5 bases). This CDR3 is 14 amino acids long. Between the trimmed V and J ends, which lost 6 bases and 4 bases, there was a span of 12 bases. Germline CDR1 KGHDR, CDR2 SFDVKD.

In this sample, this clonotype turned up many times. CDR3 region: CASSLNSGQPQHF. In DNA form, the CDR3 reads TGTGCCAGCAGCTTAAATTCGGGTCAGCCCCAGCATTTT. The J gene is TRBJ1-5, the V gene TRBV7-3, with unresolved D. Germline CDR1 SGHTA, CDR2 FQGTGA. Trimming took 1 base from V and 6 from J, leaving 7 bases between them. The CDR3 loop spans 13 amino acids.